This T cell receptor beta chain was recovered during a study of CD8 T cells in ankylosing spondylitis. The CDR3 contains 13 residues. The germline V gene encodes CDR1 MDHEN and CDR2 SYDVKM. Study conclusions and caveats: Significant enrichment of disease-linked clones was reportedly seen in matched ankylosing spondylitis synovial fluid.

TCRdb independently ran MiXCR on the 5' RACE reads; one entry per CDR3 protein. The profile shows 200,000 to 300,000 distinct CDR3 sequences, over 8.5% of them singletons. Worth noting for this clonotype: The antigen is unknown. The germline gene is not matched at one end of the junction; a read error may be the cause.

Sequenced sample: blood, either unsorted or a sorted T cell fraction (not recorded which). The clonotype was recovered from a male donor with ankylosing spondylitis or in good health (not recorded which). The chain uses TRBV28 and TRBJ1-1; a weak D match, TRBD1 (5 bases). CDR3 DNA: TGTGCCAGCAGCCAGGGTATGAACACTGAAACTTTCTTT. Amino acid sequence: CASSQGMNTETFF.